The clone carrying this T cell receptor beta chain was seen a single time. What it binds is unknown. Here immunoSEQ multiplex PCR was the method, and the copy in TCRdb shows in-frame clones only, minus some. Among 77,000 or so clones, about four fifths were seen once, and the ten largest hold roughly 5.5%. This sample is part of a study of PD-1 blockade in mismatch repair-deficient tumors. In the study overall: Enrolled 2013-2016, patients had progressing, pretreated mismatch repair-deficient cancers of about a dozen types.

Study results and caveats: Tumor-resident clones, often absent from pretreatment blood, expanded after pembrolizumab and then contracted.

Germline loops: CDR1 SQVTM, CDR2 ANQGSEA. After removal of 6 bases from V and 0 bases from J, the junction contained 8 bases not matched to a gene. This CDR3 is 15 amino acids long. The TCR-sequenced patients were a few responders to pembrolizumab. The sequence was collected from an adult with mismatch repair-deficient cancer. The input for sequencing was peripheral blood, taken 44 weeks after starting pembrolizumab. The rearrangement joins TRBV29-1 to TRBJ2-3; TRBD2 agrees at 8 bases. Here the CDR3 reads CSVILAEKSTDTQYF. CDR3 bases: TGCAGCGTCATACTAGCGGAAAAAAGCACAGATACGCAGTATTTT.